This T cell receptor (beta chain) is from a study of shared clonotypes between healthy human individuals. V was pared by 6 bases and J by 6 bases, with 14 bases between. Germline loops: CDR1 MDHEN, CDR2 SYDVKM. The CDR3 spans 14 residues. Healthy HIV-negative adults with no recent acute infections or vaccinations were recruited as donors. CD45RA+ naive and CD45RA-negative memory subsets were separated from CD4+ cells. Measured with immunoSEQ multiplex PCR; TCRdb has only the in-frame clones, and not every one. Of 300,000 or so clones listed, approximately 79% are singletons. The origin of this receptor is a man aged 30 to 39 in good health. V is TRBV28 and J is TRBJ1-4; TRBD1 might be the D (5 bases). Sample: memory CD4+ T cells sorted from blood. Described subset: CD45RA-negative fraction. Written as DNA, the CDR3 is TGTGCCAGCAGCGACCAGGGATCTTATGAAAAACTGTTTTTT. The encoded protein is CASSDQGSYEKLFF.